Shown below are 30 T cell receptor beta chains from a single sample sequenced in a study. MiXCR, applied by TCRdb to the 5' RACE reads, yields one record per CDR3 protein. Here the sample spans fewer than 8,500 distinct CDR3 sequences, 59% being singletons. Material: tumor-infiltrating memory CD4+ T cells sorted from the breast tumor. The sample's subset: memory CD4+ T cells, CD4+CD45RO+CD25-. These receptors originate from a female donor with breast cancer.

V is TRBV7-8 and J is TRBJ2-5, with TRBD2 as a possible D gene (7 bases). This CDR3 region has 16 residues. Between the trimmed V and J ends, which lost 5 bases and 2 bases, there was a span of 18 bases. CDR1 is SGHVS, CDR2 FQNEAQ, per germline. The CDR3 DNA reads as TGTGCCAGCAGCCACCTGGGGGGGCGCTGGCAAGAGACCCAGTACTTC. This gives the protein CASSHLGGRWQETQYF.

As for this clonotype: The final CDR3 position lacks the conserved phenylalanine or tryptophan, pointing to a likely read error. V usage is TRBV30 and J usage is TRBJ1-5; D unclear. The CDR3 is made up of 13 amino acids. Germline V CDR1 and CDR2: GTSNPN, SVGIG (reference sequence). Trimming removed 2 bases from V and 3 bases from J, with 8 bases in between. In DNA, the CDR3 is TGTGCCTGGAGTACGTCCGCCAATCAGCCCCAGCATCTT. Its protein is CAWSTSANQPQHL.

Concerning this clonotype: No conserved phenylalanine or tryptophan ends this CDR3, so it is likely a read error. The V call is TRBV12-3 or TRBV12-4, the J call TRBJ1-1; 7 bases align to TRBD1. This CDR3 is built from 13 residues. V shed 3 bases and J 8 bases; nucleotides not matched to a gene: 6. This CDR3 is CASSFLGGAEAFI. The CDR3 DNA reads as TGTGCCAGCAGTTTCTTAGGGGGCGCCGAAGCTTTCATT.

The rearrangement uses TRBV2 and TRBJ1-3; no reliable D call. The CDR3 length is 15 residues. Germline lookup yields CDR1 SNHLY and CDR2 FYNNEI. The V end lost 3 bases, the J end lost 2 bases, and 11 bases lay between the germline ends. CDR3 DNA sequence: TGTGCCAGCAGTGATCAAATCGTCGCTGGAAACACCATATATTTT. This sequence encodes CASSDQIVAGNTIYF.

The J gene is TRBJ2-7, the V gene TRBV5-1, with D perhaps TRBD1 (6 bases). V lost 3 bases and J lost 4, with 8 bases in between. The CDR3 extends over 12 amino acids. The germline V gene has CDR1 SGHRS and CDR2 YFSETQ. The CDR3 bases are TGCGCCAGCAGCTCACAGGGATACGAGCAGTACTTC. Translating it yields CASSSQGYEQYF. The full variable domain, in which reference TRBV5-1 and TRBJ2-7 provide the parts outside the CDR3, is KAGVTQTPRYLIKTRGQQVTLSCSPISGHRSVSWYQQTPGQGLQFLFEYFSETQRNKGNFPGRFSGRQFSNSRSEMNVSTLELGDSALYLCASSSQGYEQYFGPGTRLTVT.

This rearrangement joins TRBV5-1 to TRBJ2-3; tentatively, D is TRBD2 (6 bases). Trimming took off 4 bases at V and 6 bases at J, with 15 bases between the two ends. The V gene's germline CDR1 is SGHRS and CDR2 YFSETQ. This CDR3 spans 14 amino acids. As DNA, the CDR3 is TGCGCCAGCAGCAGGGGACGGAGGGAGGATACGCAGTATTTT. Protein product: CASSRGRREDTQYF.

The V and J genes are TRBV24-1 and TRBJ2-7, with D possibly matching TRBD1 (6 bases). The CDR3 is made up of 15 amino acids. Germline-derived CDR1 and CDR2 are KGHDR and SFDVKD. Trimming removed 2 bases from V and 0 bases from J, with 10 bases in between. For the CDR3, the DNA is TGTGCCACCAGTGATTCAAGGGGGTACTCCTACGAGCAGTACTTC. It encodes CATSDSRGYSYEQYF.

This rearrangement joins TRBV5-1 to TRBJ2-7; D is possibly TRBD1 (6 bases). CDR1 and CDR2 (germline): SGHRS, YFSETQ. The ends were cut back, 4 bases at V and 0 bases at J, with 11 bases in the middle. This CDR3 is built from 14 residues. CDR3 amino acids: CASSHRDNSYEQYF. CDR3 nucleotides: TGCGCCAGCAGCCACCGGGACAACTCCTACGAGCAGTACTTC.

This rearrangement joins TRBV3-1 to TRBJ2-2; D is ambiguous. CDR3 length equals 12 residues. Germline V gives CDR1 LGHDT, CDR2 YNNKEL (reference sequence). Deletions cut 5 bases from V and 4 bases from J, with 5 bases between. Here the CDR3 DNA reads TGTGCCAGCAGCGGCCCCACCGGGGAGCTGTTTTTT. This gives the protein CASSGPTGELFF. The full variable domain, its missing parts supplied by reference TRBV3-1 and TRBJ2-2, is DTAVSQTPKYLVTQMGNDKSIKCEQNLGHDTMYWYKQDSKKFLKIMFSYNNKELIINETVPNRFSPKSPDKAHLNLHINSLELGDSAVYFCASSGPTGELFFGEGSRLTVL.

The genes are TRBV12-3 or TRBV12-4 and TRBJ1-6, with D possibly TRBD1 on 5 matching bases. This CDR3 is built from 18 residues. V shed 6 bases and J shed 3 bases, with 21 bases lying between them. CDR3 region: CASSYQTTVGLYNSPLHF. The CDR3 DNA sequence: TGTGCCAGCAGCTATCAAACGACAGTTGGACTCTATAATTCACCCCTCCACTTT.

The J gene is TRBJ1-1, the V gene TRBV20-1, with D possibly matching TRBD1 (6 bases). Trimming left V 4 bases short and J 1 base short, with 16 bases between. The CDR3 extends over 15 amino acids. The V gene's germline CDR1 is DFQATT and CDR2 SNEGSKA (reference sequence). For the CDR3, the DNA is TGCAGTGCTAAGAATTGGGGGCCGGGGAACACTGAAGCTTTCTTT. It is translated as CSAKNWGPGNTEAFF.

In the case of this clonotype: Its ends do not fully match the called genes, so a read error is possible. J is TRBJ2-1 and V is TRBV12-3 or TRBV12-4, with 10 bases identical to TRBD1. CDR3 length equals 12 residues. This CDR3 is CASSLIGTGASF. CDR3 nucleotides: TGTGCCAGCAGTTTAATCGGGACAGGGGCTAGCTTC.

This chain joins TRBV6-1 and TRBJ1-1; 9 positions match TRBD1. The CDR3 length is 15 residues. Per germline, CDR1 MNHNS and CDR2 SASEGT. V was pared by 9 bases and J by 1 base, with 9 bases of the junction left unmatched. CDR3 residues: CASTGQGWSNTEAFF. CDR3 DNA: TGTGCCAGTACCGGACAGGGGTGGTCGAACACTGAAGCTTTCTTT.

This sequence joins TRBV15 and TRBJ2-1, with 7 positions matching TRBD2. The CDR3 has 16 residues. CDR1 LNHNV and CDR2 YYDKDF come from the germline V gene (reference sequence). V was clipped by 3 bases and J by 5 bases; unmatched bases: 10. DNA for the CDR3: TGTGCCACCAGCAGGGGACTACCTCCGGGGGACAATGAGCAGTTCTTC. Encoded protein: CATSRGLPPGDNEQFF. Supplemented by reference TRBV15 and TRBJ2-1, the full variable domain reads DAMVIQNPRYQVTQFGKPVTLSCSQTLNHNVMYWYQQKSSQAPKLLFHYYDKDFNNEADTPDNFQSRRPNTSFCFLDIRSPGLGDTAMYLCATSRGLPPGDNEQFFGPGTRLTVL.

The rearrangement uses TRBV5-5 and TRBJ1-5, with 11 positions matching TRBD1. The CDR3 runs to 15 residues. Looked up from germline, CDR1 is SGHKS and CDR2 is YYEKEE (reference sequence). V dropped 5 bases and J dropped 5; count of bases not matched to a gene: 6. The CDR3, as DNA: TGTGCCAGCAGTCCCGGACAGGGGGCTTATCAGCCCCAGCATTTT. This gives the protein CASSPGQGAYQPQHF.

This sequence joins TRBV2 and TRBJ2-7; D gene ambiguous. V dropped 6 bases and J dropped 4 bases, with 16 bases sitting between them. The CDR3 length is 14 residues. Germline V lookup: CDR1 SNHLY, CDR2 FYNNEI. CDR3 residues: CASRNEGISYEQYF. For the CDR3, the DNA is TGTGCCAGCAGAAATGAAGGGATTTCGTACGAGCAGTACTTC.

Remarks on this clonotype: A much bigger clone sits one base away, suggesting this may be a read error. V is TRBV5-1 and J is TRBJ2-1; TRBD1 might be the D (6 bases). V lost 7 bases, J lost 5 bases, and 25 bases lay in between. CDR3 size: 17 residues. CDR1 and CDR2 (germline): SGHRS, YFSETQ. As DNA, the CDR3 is TGCGCCAGCGGCCGCCTACAGGGCGGAGCTTTAAACAATGAGCAGTTCTTC. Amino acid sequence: CASGRLQGGALNNEQFF.

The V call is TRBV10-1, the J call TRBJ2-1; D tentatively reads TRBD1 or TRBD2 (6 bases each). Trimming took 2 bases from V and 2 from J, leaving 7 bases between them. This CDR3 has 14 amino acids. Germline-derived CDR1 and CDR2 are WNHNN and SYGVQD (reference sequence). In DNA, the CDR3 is TGCGCCAGCAGTGAGAGGGGGGCCTACAATGAGCAGTTCTTC. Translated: CASSERGAYNEQFF.

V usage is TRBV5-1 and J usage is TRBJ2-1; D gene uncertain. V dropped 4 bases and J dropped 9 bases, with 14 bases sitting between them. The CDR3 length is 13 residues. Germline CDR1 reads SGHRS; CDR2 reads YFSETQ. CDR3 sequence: CASSPLGGREQFF. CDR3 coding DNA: TGCGCCAGCAGCCCGCTGGGTGGTCGTGAGCAGTTCTTC.

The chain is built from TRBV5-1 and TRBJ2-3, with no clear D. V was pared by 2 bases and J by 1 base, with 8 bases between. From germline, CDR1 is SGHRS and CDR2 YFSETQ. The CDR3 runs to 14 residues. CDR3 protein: CASSLMGRTDTQYF. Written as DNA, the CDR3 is TGCGCCAGCAGCTTAATGGGCCGCACAGATACGCAGTATTTT.

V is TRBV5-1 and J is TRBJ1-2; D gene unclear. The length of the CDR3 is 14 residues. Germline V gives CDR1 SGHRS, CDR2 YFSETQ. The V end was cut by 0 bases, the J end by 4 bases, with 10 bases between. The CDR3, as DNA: TGCGCCAGCAGCTTGGATAGTAGTGGCTATGGCTACACCTTC. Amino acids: CASSLDSSGYGYTF.

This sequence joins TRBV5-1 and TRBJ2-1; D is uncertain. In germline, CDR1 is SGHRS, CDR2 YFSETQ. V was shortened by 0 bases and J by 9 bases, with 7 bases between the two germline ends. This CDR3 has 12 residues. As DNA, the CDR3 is TGCGCCAGCAGCTTGGGGTGGGGTGAGCAGTTCTTC. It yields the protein CASSLGWGEQFF.

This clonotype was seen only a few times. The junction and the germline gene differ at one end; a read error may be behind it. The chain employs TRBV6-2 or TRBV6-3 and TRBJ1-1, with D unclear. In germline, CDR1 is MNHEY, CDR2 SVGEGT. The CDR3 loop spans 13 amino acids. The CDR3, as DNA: TGTGCCAGCAGTAACTCCGGGGTGTCTGAAGCTTTCTTT. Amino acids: CASSNSGVSEAFF.

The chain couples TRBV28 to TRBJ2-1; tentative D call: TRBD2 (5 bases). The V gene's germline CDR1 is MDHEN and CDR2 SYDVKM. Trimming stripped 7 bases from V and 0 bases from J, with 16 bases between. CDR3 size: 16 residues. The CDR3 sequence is CASNGRTANSYNEQFF. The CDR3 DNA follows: TGTGCCAGCAATGGGAGAACGGCAAACTCCTACAATGAGCAGTTCTTC.

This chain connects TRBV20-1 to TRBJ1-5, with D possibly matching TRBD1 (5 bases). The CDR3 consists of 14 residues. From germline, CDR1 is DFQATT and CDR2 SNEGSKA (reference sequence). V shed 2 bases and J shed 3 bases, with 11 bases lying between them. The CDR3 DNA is TGCAGTGCTAGAAAGGGACCGATCAATCAGCCCCAGCATTTT. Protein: CSARKGPINQPQHF.

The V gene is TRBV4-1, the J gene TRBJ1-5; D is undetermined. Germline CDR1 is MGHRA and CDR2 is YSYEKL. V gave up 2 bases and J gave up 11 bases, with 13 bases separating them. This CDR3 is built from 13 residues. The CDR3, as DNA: TGCGCCAGCAGCCAATCTATCCAATCTGCCCAGCATTTT. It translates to CASSQSIQSAQHF.

The CDR3 reads CASSYGTDENTIYF. The CDR3 region has the DNA TGTGCCAGCAGTTATGGGACAGATGAAAACACCATATATTTT. The V gene is TRBV6-6, the J gene TRBJ1-3, with 7 bases matching TRBD1. The trim removed 3 bases at V and 6 bases at J, leaving 5 bases unmatched. This CDR3 comprises 14 residues. Germline V CDR1 and CDR2: MNHNY, SVGAGI (reference sequence).

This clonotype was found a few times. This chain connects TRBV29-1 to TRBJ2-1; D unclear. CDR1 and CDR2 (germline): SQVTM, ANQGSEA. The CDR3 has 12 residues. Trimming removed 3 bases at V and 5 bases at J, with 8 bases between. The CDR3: CSVDGYNNEQFF. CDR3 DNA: TGCAGCGTTGACGGGTATAACAATGAGCAGTTCTTC.

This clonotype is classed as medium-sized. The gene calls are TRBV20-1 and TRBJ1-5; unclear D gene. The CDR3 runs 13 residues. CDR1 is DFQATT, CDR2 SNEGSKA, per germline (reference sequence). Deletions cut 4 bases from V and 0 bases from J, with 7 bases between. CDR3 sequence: CSAISDSNQPQHF. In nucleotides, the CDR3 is TGCAGTGCTATATCCGATAGCAATCAGCCCCAGCATTTT.

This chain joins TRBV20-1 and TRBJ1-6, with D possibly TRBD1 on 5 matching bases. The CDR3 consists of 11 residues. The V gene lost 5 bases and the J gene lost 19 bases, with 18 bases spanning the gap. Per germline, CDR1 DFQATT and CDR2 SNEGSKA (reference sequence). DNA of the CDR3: TGCAGTGCTTCCGGGGCCGAGATATGTCACTTT. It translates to CSASGAEICHF.